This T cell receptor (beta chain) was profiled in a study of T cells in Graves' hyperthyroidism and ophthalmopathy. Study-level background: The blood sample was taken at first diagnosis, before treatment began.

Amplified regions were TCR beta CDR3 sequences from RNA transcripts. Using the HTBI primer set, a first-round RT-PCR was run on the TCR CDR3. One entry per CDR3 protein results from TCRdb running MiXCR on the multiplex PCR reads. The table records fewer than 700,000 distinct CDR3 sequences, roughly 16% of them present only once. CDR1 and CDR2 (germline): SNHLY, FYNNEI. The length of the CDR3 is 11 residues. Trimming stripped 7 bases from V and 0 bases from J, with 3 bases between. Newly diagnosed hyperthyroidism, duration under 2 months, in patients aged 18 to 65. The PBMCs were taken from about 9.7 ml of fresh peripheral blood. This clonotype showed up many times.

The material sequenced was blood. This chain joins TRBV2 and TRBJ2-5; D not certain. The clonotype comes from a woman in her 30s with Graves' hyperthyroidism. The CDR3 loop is CASMYQETQYF. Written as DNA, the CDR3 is TGTGCCAGCATGTACCAAGAGACCCAGTACTTC.